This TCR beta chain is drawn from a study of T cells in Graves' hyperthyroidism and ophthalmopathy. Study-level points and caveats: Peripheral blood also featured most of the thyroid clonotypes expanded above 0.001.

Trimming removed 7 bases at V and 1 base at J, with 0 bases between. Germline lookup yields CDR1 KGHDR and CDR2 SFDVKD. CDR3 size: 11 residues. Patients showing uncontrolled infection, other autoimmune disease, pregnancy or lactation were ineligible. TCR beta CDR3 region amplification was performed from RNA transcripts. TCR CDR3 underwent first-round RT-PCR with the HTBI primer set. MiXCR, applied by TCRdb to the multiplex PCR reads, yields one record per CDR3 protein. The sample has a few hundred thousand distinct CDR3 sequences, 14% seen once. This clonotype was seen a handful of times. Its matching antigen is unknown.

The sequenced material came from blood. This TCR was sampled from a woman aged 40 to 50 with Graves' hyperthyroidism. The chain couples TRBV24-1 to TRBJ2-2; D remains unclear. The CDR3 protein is CATRNTGELFF. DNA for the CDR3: TGTGCCACCAGGAACACCGGGGAGCTGTTTTTT.